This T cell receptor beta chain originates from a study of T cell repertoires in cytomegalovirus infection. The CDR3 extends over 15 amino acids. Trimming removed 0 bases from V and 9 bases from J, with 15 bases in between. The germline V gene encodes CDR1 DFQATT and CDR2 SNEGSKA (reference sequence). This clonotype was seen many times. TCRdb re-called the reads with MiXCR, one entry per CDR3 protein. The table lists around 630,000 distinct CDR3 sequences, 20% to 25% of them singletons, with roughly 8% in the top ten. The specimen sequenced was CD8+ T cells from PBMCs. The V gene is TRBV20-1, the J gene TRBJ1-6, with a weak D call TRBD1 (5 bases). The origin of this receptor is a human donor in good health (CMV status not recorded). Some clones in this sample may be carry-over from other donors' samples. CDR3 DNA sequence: TGCAGTGCTAGAGATTTTTCAGGGAAGGGTTCACCCCTCCACTTT. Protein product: CSARDFSGKGSPLHF.